This T cell receptor (beta chain) was documented in a study of beta chain features in type 1 diabetes. Overall study results and limits: There was a possibility that cDNA sequencing over-represented cells with high TCR expression. TCRB CDR3s were moderately but significantly shorter in Type 1 diabetes patients in all four CD4+ subsets.

V lost 2 bases, J lost 5 bases, and 4 bases lay in between. This CDR3 has 12 amino acids. The germline V gene encodes CDR1 SGHTA and CDR2 FQGNSA. TCRB transcripts that were expressed got sequenced, as all of the isolated RNA had been reverse transcribed. Average reads for naive, central memory and regulatory T cell samples were 3.5 million to 4.5 million. The data were produced by immunoSEQ multiplex PCR, yet TCRdb's version contains in-frame clones alone and is incomplete. The sample lists about 340,000 clones, roughly 13% occurring once. As to this clone: What it binds is unknown.

CD4+ naive, central memory, regulatory and stem cell-like memory cells were sorted via CD45RO/CCR7/CD25/CD127/CD95/CD27. The TCR originated in a young woman with type 1 diabetes. Sequencing was done on a sample of naive CD4+ T cells from blood. The V gene is TRBV7-2, the J gene TRBJ2-1; D remains ambiguous. The CDR3 loop is CASSLINNEQFF. The CDR3 DNA reads TGTGCCAGCAGCTTAATAAACAATGAGCAGTTCTTC.